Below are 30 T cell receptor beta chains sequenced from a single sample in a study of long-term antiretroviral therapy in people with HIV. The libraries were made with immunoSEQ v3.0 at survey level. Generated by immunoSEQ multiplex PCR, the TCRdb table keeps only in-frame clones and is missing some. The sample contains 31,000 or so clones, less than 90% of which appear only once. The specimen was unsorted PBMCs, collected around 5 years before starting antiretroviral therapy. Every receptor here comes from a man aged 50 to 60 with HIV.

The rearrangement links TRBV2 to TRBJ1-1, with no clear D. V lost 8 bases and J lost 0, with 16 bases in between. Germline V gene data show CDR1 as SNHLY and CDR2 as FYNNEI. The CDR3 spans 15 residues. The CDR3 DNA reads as TGTGCCAGCTCGTCCGTCCCTCGTTTGAACACTGAAGCTTTCTTT. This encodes CASSSVPRLNTEAFF.

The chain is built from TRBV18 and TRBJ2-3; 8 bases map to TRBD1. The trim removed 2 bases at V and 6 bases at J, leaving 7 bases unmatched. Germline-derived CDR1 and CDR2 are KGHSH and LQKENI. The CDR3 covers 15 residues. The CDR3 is CASSPSRGRTDTQYF. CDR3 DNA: TGTGCCAGCTCACCATCCAGGGGGCGTACGGATACGCAGTATTTT.

This CDR3 is CSARDNYGYTF. CDR3 nucleotides: TGCAGTGCCAGGGACAACTATGGCTACACCTTC. This chain uses TRBV20-1 with TRBJ1-2; TRBD1 might be the D (5 bases). The CDR3 extends over 11 amino acids. The germline V gene encodes CDR1 DFQATT and CDR2 SNEGSKA (reference sequence). Trimming stripped 6 bases from V and 2 bases from J, with 7 bases between.

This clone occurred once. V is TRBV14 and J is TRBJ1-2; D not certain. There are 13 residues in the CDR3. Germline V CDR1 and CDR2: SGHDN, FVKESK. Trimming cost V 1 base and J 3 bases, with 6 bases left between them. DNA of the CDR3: TGTGCCAGCAGCCAAGTTAGCTACTATGGCTACACCTTC. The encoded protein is CASSQVSYYGYTF. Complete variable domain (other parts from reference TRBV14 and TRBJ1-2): EAGVTQFPSHSVIEKGQTVTLRCDPISGHDNLYWYRRVMGKEIKFLLHFVKESKQDESGMPNNRFLAERTGGTYSTLKVQPAELEDSGVYFCASSQVSYYGYTFGSGTRLTVV.

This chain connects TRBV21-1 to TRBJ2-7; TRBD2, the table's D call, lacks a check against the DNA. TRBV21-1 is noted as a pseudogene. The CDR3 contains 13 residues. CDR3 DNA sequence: TGTGCCAGCAGCCCGCGCGGGGGCTACGAGCAGTACTTC. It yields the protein CASSPRGGYEQYF.

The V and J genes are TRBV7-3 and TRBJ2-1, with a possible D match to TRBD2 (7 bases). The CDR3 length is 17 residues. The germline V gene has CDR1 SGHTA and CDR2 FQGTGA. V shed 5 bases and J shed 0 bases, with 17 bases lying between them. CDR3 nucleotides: TGTGCCAGCAGCCTAGGGGGGGCCCTCAGCTCCTACAATGAGCAGTTCTTC. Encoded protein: CASSLGGALSSYNEQFF.

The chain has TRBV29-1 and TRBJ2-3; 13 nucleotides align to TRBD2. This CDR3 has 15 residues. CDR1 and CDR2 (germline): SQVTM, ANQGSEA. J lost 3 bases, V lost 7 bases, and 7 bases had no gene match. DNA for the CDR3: TGCAGCGGCAGAGGGACTAGCGGGGCGACAGATACGCAGTATTTT. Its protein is CSGRGTSGATDTQYF.

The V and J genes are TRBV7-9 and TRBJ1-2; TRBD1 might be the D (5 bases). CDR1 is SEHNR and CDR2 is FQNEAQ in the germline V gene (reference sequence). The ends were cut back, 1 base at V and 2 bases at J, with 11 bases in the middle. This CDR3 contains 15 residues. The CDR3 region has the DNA TGTGCCAGCAGCTTAGGCCCCGACAGCAACTATGGCTACACCTTC. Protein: CASSLGPDSNYGYTF.

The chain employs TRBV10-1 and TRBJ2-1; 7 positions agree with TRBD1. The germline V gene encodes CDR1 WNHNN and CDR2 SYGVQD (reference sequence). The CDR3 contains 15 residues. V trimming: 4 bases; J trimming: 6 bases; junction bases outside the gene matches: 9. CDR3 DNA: TGCGCCAGCAGTGGAACCTCAGGGGGTGGCAATGAGCAGTTCTTC. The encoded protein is CASSGTSGGGNEQFF.

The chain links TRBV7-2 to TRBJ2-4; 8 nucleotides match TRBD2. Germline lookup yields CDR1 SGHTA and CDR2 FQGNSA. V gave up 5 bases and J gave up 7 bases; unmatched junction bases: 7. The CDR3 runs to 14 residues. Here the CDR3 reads CASSRGLAPNIQYF. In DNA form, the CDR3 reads TGTGCCAGCAGCCGTGGACTAGCTCCGAACATTCAGTACTTC.

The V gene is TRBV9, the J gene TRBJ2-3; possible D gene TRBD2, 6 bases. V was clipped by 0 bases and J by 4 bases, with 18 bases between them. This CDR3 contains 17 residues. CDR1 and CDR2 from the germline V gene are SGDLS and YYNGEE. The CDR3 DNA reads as TGTGCCAGCAGCGTAGCCCCTTATAGCAGGGAGGCAGATACGCAGTATTTT. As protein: CASSVAPYSREADTQYF.

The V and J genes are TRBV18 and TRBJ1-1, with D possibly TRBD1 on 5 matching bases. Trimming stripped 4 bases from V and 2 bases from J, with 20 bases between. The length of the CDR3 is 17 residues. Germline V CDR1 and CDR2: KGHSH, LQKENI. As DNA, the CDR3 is TGTGCCAGCTCACTCCAGCGGGGCAGGGCAGCAAACACTGAAGCTTTCTTT. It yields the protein CASSLQRGRAANTEAFF.

DNA of the CDR3: TGCGCCAGCAGCTGGGGGACAGGTATCAATCAGCCCCAGCATTTT. Its translation is CASSWGTGINQPQHF. The J gene is TRBJ1-5, the V gene TRBV5-1, with 8 bases aligning to TRBD1. The germline CDR1 and CDR2 sequences are SGHRS and YFSETQ. Trimming at V came to 3 bases and at J to 3 bases, leaving 5 bases not matched to a gene. This CDR3 spans 15 amino acids.

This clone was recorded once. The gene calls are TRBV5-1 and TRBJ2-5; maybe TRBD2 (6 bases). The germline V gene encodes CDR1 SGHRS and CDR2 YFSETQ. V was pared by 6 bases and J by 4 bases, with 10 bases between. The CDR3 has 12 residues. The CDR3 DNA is TGCGCCAGCACCACGGGAGTAGAGACCCAGTACTTC. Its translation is CASTTGVETQYF.

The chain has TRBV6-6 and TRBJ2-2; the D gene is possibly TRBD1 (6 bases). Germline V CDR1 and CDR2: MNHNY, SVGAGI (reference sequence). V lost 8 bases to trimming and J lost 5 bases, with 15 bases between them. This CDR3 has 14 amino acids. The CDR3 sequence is CASLGRGETGELFF. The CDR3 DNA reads TGTGCCAGCCTCGGCAGGGGTGAAACCGGGGAGCTGTTTTTT.

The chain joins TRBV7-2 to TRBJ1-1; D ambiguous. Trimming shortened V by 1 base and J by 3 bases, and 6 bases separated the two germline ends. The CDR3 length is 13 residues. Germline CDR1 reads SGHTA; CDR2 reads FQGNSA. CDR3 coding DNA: TGTGCCAGCAGCTTAGTGGCCGACACTGAAGCTTTCTTT. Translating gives CASSLVADTEAFF.

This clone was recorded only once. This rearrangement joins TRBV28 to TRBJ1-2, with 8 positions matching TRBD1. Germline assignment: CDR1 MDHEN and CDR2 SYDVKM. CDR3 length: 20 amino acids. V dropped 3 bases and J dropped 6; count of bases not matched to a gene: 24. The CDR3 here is CASSFRLGRTGSRGENGYTF. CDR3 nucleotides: TGTGCCAGCAGTTTTAGATTGGGGCGGACAGGGTCCCGGGGAGAGAATGGCTACACCTTC.

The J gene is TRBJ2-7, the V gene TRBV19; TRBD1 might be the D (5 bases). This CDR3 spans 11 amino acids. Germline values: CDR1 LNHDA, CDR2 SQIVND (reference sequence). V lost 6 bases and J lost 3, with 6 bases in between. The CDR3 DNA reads TGTGCCAGTAGAGACAGCTACGAGCAGTACTTC. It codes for CASRDSYEQYF.

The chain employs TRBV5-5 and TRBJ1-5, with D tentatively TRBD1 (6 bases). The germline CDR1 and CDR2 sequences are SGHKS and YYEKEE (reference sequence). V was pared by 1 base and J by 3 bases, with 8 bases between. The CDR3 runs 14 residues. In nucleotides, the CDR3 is TGTGCCAGCAGCTTGAAGGGGGACAATCAGCCCCAGCATTTT. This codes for CASSLKGDNQPQHF.

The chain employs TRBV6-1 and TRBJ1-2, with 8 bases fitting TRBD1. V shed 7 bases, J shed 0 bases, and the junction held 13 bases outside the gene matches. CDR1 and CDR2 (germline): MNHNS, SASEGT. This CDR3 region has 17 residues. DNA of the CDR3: TGTGCCAGCACTGACATTGACAGGGGCCACCCTAACTATGGCTACACCTTC. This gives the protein CASTDIDRGHPNYGYTF.

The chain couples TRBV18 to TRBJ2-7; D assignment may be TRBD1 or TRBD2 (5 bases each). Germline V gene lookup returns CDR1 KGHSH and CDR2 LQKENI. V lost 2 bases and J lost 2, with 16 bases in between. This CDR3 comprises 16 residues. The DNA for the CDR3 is TGTGCCAGCTCACCAGCGATGCAGGGAGCAACCTACGAGCAGTACTTC. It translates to CASSPAMQGATYEQYF.

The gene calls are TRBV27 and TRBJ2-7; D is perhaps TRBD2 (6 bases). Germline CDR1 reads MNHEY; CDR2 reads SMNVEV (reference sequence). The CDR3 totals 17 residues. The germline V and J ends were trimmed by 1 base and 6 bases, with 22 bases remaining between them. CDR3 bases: TGTGCCAGCAGTTTATTGGGGCTCAGGACGGGAGCGTCCGAGCAGTACTTC. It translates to CASSLLGLRTGASEQYF.

This CDR3 reads CASSQDLAVTQYF. DNA of the CDR3: TGCGCCAGCAGCCAAGATCTGGCGGTTACGCAGTATTTT. The chain recombines TRBV4-3 with TRBJ2-3; D call uncertain. CDR3 length equals 13 residues. The germline V gene has CDR1 LGHNA and CDR2 YSLEER. Trimming left V 0 bases short and J 8 bases short, with 9 bases between.

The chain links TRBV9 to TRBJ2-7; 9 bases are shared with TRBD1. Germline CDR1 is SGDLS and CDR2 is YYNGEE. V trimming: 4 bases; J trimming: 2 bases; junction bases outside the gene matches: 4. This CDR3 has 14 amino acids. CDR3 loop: CASSSGQGPYEQYF. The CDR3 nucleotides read TGTGCCAGCAGCTCGGGACAGGGCCCCTACGAGCAGTACTTC. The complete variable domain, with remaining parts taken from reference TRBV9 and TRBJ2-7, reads DSGVTQTPKHLITATGQRVTLRCSPRSGDLSVYWYQQSLDQGLQFLIQYYNGEERAKGNILERFSAQQFPDLHSELNLSSLELGDSALYFCASSSGQGPYEQYFGPGTRLTVT.

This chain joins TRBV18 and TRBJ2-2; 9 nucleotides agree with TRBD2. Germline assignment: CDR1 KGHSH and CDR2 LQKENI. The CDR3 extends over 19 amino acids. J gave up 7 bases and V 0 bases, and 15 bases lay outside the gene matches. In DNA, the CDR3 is TGTGCCAGCTCACCACCGTCGGCCCTAGCGGGAACCCTGAACGGGGAGCTGTTTTTT. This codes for CASSPPSALAGTLNGELFF.

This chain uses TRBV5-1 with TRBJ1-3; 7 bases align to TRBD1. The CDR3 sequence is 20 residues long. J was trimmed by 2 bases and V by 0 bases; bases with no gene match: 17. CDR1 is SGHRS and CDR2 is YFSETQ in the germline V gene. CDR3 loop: CASSLAFTGASRAAGNTIYF. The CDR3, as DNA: TGCGCCAGCAGCTTGGCCTTTACAGGGGCCTCCCGTGCCGCTGGAAACACCATATATTTT.

As DNA, the CDR3 is TGTGCCAGTAGTATAGGTCCCAGGAACACCGGGGAGCTGTTTTTT. It codes for CASSIGPRNTGELFF. The chain links TRBV19 to TRBJ2-2, with D uncertain. Germline CDR1 LNHDA, CDR2 SQIVND (reference sequence). The V end lost 1 base, the J end lost 1 base, and 7 bases lay between the germline ends. The CDR3 sequence is 15 residues long.

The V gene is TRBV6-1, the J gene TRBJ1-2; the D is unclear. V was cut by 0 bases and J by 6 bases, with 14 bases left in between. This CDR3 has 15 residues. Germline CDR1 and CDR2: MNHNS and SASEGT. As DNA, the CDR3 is TGTGCCAGCAGTGAAGCGGGTCACAGAGGCCATGGCTACACCTTC. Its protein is CASSEAGHRGHGYTF.

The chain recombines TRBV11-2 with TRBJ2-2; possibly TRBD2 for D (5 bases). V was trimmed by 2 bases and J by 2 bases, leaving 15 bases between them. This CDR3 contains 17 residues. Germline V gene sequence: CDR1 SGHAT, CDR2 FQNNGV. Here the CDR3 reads CASSLKGSGLNTGELFF. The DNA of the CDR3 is TGTGCCAGCAGCTTAAAGGGATCAGGACTTAACACCGGGGAGCTGTTTTTT.

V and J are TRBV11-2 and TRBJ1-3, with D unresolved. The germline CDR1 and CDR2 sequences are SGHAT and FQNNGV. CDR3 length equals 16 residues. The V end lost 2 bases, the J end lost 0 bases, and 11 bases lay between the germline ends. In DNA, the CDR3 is TGTGCCAGCAGCTTAACTTACCCTCTCTCTGGAAACACCATATATTTT. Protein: CASSLTYPLSGNTIYF.